A selection of T cell receptor beta chains follows, all from one sample in a study of monozygotic twins with inflammatory bowel disease. TCRdb re-called the 5' RACE reads, yielding one record per CDR3 amino acid sequence without DNA. The sample holds around 100,000 distinct CDR3 sequences. Sequencing was performed on blood. Receptor source: a human donor with ulcerative colitis or Crohn's disease, or a healthy co-twin of an affected twin (not recorded which). Both conserved end residues are part of each CDR3. Each record gives: CDR3 protein, J gene, V gene.

CDR3 protein: CATSDTRGPETQYF; J gene: TRBJ2-5; V gene: TRBV24-1
CDR3 protein: CASSGLVGNEQFF; J gene: TRBJ2-1; V gene: TRBV5-1
CDR3 protein: CASSAQATSSYEQYF; J gene: TRBJ2-7; V gene: TRBV7-3
CDR3 protein: CASKQGWGGFF; J gene: TRBJ2-1; V gene: TRBV6-1
CDR3 protein: CASSLRDTDTQYF; J gene: TRBJ2-3; V gene: TRBV7-9
CDR3 protein: CASSLVREQETQYF; J gene: TRBJ2-5; V gene: TRBV7-9
CDR3 protein: CASSQDFSGNTIYF; J gene: TRBJ1-3; V gene: TRBV18
CDR3 protein: CASSFGSGQETQYF; J gene: TRBJ2-5; V gene: TRBV7-9
CDR3 protein: CSVAVGTGGRNTQYF; J gene: TRBJ2-3; V gene: TRBV29-1
CDR3 protein: CASMMTQGQGRTYNEQFF; J gene: TRBJ2-1; V gene: TRBV5-1
CDR3 protein: CASSPQTGTGNTGELFF; J gene: TRBJ2-2; V gene: TRBV18
CDR3 protein: CASSQVQTRRAYEQYF; J gene: TRBJ2-7; V gene: TRBV3-1
CDR3 protein: CSVLSGGVYEQYF; J gene: TRBJ2-7; V gene: TRBV29-1
CDR3 protein: CASSWDRGETQYF; J gene: TRBJ2-5; V gene: TRBV7-9
CDR3 protein: CASREREGHPDTQYF; J gene: TRBJ2-3; V gene: TRBV5-1